The entry below gives a single TCR beta chain sequence along with its context. The antigen is unknown. This entry belongs to a study of shared clonotypes between healthy human individuals. Study-level findings and limits: Larger richness was generally estimated for naive than memory subsets. About 5% of naive CD4 clonotypes were shared across a few donors.

TCRdb keeps only in-frame clones here, not all; method: immunoSEQ multiplex PCR. This sample has around 690,000 clones; around 90% occur once, and the top ten carry 30% to 35%. CDR1 and CDR2 (germline): SNHLY, FYNNEI. With 1 base removed from V and 0 bases from J, the gap between germline ends came to 13 bases. The CDR3 is 17 amino acids. Specimen: memory CD8+ T cells from PBMCs. This sample's subset: CD45RO+ cells pooled with CCR7-negative TemRA cells. This clonotype was obtained from a man younger than 35 in good health. Some clones in this sample may be carry-over from other donors' samples. The V and J genes are TRBV2 and TRBJ2-1, with D possibly being TRBD1 or TRBD2 (5 bases each). CDR3 protein: CASSEVGWGTSYNEQFF. The CDR3 nucleotides are TGTGCCAGCAGTGAAGTCGGTTGGGGGACCTCCTACAATGAGCAGTTCTTC.